These T cell receptor beta chains were read from a single sample in a study of blood T cell repertoires in COVID-19. Here immunoSEQ multiplex PCR was the method, and the copy in TCRdb shows in-frame clones only, minus some. The sample holds 100,000 to 150,000 clones, about four fifths seen once. Sequenced input: peripheral blood. The receptor source for this set is a woman aged 45-65 years with acute or convalescent COVID-19. Both conserved end residues are part of each CDR3. Fields, in order: V gene, clone size, D gene, J gene, CDR3 DNA, CDR3 protein. D genes are given only for firm matches. Clone size, where shown, is once, few, many, or a class for clones that have expanded.

V gene: TRBV19; clone size: NA; D gene: TRBD1; J gene: TRBJ1-1; CDR3 DNA: TGTGCCAGCGGACAGGGGGCATTGAAGACTGAAGCTTTCTTT; CDR3 protein: CASGQGALKTEAFF
V gene: TRBV5-4; clone size: NA; D gene: TRBD1; J gene: TRBJ2-3; CDR3 DNA: TGTGCCAGCAGCTGGGACAGGGGGAGCACAGATACGCAGTATTTT; CDR3 protein: CASSWDRGSTDTQYF
V gene: TRBV11-3; clone size: NA; D gene: NA; J gene: TRBJ2-7; CDR3 DNA: TGTGCCAGCAGCTTAAGCAGGGGCGGCGAGCAGTACTTC; CDR3 protein: CASSLSRGGEQYF
V gene: TRBV5-1; clone size: NA; D gene: TRBD1; J gene: TRBJ2-2; CDR3 DNA: TGCGCCAGCAGCTACATCCGGGCAGGGGGCACCGGGGAGCTGTTTTTT; CDR3 protein: CASSYIRAGGTGELFF
V gene: TRBV24-1; clone size: NA; D gene: NA; J gene: TRBJ1-2; CDR3 DNA: TGTGCCACCAGTGATTTGACAGGGTACTATGGCTACACCTTC; CDR3 protein: CATSDLTGYYGYTF
V gene: TRBV5-1; clone size: NA; D gene: NA; J gene: TRBJ2-5; CDR3 DNA: TGCGCCAGCAGCTCGGACTTCGAGACCCAGTACTTC; CDR3 protein: CASSSDFETQYF
V gene: TRBV20-1; clone size: NA; D gene: NA; J gene: TRBJ1-2; CDR3 DNA: TGCAGTGCCCGCAGGGTGGATGGCTACACCTTC; CDR3 protein: CSARRVDGYTF
V gene: TRBV14; clone size: NA; D gene: NA; J gene: TRBJ1-1; CDR3 DNA: TGTGCCAGCAGCCAACCGGGAGGGGTCGGAGCTTTCTTT; CDR3 protein: CASSQPGGVGAFF
V gene: TRBV5-1; clone size: NA; D gene: TRBD1; J gene: TRBJ1-2; CDR3 DNA: TGCGCCAGCAGCCAAACAGGGGACGGTGGCTACACCTTC; CDR3 protein: CASSQTGDGGYTF
V gene: TRBV18; clone size: NA; D gene: NA; J gene: TRBJ2-1; CDR3 DNA: TGTGCCAGCTCACCAAACAGGGCCAGCTCCTACAATGAGCAGTTCTTC; CDR3 protein: CASSPNRASSYNEQFF
V gene: TRBV2; clone size: NA; D gene: NA; J gene: TRBJ1-6; CDR3 DNA: TGTGCCAGCAGTTATCGGACAAATAATTCACCCCTTCACTTT; CDR3 protein: CASSYRTNNSPLHF
V gene: TRBV30; clone size: once; D gene: TRBD1; J gene: TRBJ1-4; CDR3 DNA: TGTGCCTGGAGCACGGGGACAGGGAAGGAAAAACTGTTTTTT; CDR3 protein: CAWSTGTGKEKLFF
V gene: TRBV14; clone size: NA; D gene: TRBD1; J gene: TRBJ1-4; CDR3 DNA: TGTGCCAGCAGCCCTGACAGGGGTTCTAATGAAAAACTGTTTTTT; CDR3 protein: CASSPDRGSNEKLFF
V gene: TRBV7-3; clone size: NA; D gene: NA; J gene: TRBJ2-1; CDR3 DNA: TGTGCCAGCAGCTTAAGTGGCGGGGCGGGCTACAATGAGCAGTTCTTC; CDR3 protein: CASSLSGGAGYNEQFF
V gene: TRBV6-5; clone size: NA; D gene: NA; J gene: TRBJ1-1; CDR3 DNA: TGTGCCAGCAGTTACGCCCCGGGGTTCACTGAAGCTTTCTTT; CDR3 protein: CASSYAPGFTEAFF
V gene: TRBV4-1; clone size: NA; D gene: NA; J gene: TRBJ2-1; CDR3 DNA: TGCGCCAGCAGCCAAGATCGGAACCAGGGGAGTTTGTTCTTC; CDR3 protein: CASSQDRNQGSLFF
V gene: TRBV7-7; clone size: NA; D gene: NA; J gene: TRBJ2-1; CDR3 DNA: TGTGCCAGCAGCTTGACCAACGGGGATGAGCAGTTCTTC; CDR3 protein: CASSLTNGDEQFF
V gene: TRBV30; clone size: NA; D gene: TRBD2; J gene: TRBJ2-3; CDR3 DNA: TGTGCCTGGGCCCCGGGACCGGGGGGAGATACGCAGTATTTT; CDR3 protein: CAWAPGPGGDTQYF
V gene: TRBV24-1; clone size: once; D gene: NA; J gene: TRBJ2-1; CDR3 DNA: TGTGCCACCAGTGAACACAGGAGAGGTGAGCAGTTCTTC; CDR3 protein: CATSEHRRGEQFF
V gene: TRBV9; clone size: NA; D gene: TRBD1; J gene: TRBJ2-4; CDR3 DNA: TGTGCCAGCAGCGTAGGTAGGGGCGACCCGGGACAGGAAAACATTCAGTACTTC; CDR3 protein: CASSVGRGDPGQENIQYF
V gene: TRBV30; clone size: NA; D gene: NA; J gene: TRBJ1-6; CDR3 DNA: TGTGCCTGGAGTGTAAAGGGGCAGGGATGGAATTCACCCCTCCACTTT; CDR3 protein: CAWSVKGQGWNSPLHF
V gene: TRBV7-9; clone size: NA; D gene: TRBD2; J gene: TRBJ2-3; CDR3 DNA: TGTGCCAGCAGCTTAAATCGGCGGGGGGTTTCCGATACGCAGTATTTT; CDR3 protein: CASSLNRRGVSDTQYF
V gene: TRBV2; clone size: NA; D gene: NA; J gene: TRBJ1-1; CDR3 DNA: TGTGCCAGCAGCCGACAGCAAGCGAACACTGAAGCTTTCTTT; CDR3 protein: CASSRQQANTEAFF
V gene: TRBV19; clone size: NA; D gene: TRBD1; J gene: TRBJ1-6; CDR3 DNA: TGTGCCAGTAGTGCCTCGGACAGGGGGAATTCACCCCTCCACTTT; CDR3 protein: CASSASDRGNSPLHF
V gene: TRBV14; clone size: NA; D gene: TRBD1; J gene: TRBJ2-7; CDR3 DNA: TGTGCCAGCAGACGGACAGGGAGCGAGGGGACCTACGAGCAGTACTTC; CDR3 protein: CASRRTGSEGTYEQYF
V gene: TRBV2; clone size: NA; D gene: NA; J gene: TRBJ1-1; CDR3 DNA: TGTGCCAGCAGTGATCGACAGATCACTGAAGCTTTCTTT; CDR3 protein: CASSDRQITEAFF
V gene: TRBV5-1; clone size: NA; D gene: NA; J gene: TRBJ1-2; CDR3 DNA: TGCGCCAGCAGCTGGGGGGAACCCGGAACCTATGGCTACACCTTC; CDR3 protein: CASSWGEPGTYGYTF
V gene: TRBV19; clone size: NA; D gene: TRBD1; J gene: TRBJ2-7; CDR3 DNA: TGTGCCAGTAGTCGGGACAGTACCTACGAGCAGTACTTC; CDR3 protein: CASSRDSTYEQYF
V gene: TRBV24-1; clone size: NA; D gene: NA; J gene: TRBJ2-3; CDR3 DNA: TGTGCCACCAGTGATACAACAGGGTGGGGCACAGATACGCAGTATTTT; CDR3 protein: CATSDTTGWGTDTQYF